Below are 18 T cell receptor beta chains sequenced from a single sample in a study of PD-1 blockade in classical Hodgkin lymphoma. Relapse was seen in all patients after autologous stem cell transplantation, and brentuximab vedotin exposure was variable. Profiling relied on immunoSEQ multiplex PCR, and the TCRdb table lists in-frame clones only, not all of them. The repertoire holds about 7,400 clones, 76% seen once, with about 43% in the top ten. The source material was peripheral blood mononuclear cells (PBMCs), sampled before the second cycle of nivolumab. The receptors come from a human donor with classical Hodgkin lymphoma.

V usage is TRBV5-4 and J usage is TRBJ2-3; 7 nucleotides agree with TRBD2. V gave up 0 bases and J gave up 2 bases; unmatched junction bases: 3. The CDR3 runs 15 residues. Germline V gene data show CDR1 as SGHNT and CDR2 as YYREEE (reference sequence). This CDR3 reads CASSLGGGVTDTQYF. CDR3 nucleotides: TGTGCCAGCAGCTTGGGGGGAGGGGTCACAGATACGCAGTATTTT. The full variable domain, rest sourced from reference TRBV5-4 and TRBJ2-3, is ETGVTQSPTHLIKTRGQQVTLRCSSQSGHNTVSWYQQALGQGPQFIFQYYREEENGRGNFPPRFSGLQFPNYSSELNVNALELDDSALYLCASSLGGGVTDTQYFGPGTRLTVL.

The V call is TRBV5-1, the J call TRBJ2-5; 7 bases are a match to TRBD2. The CDR3 is 15 residues long. Germline V gene data show CDR1 as SGHRS and CDR2 as YFSETQ. V trimming: 6 bases; J trimming: 2 bases; junction bases outside the gene matches: 10. CDR3 protein: CASNRAGEAQETQYF. The CDR3 DNA is TGCGCCAGCAATAGGGCGGGAGAGGCACAAGAGACCCAGTACTTC.

V and J are TRBV5-5 and TRBJ1-1; D is ambiguous. This CDR3 comprises 14 residues. Germline CDR1 is SGHKS and CDR2 is YYEKEE (reference sequence). Trimming shortened V by 4 bases and J by 3 bases, and 13 bases separated the two germline ends. This CDR3 reads CASSPRWAYTEAFF. CDR3 nucleotides: TGTGCCAGCAGCCCCCGCTGGGCCTACACTGAAGCTTTCTTT.

The CDR3 DNA sequence: TGTGCCAGCACCGCGGGAGGATCCTATGGCTACACCTTC. Translating gives CASTAGGSYGYTF. This rearrangement joins TRBV28 to TRBJ1-2, with D hard to call. The germline gives CDR1 MDHEN, CDR2 SYDVKM. Trimming took off 7 bases at V and 4 bases at J, with 13 bases between the two ends. The CDR3 consists of 13 residues.

The chain links TRBV7-2 to TRBJ2-7; 10 positions agree with TRBD1. From germline, CDR1 is SGHTA and CDR2 FQGNSA. Trimming cost V 4 bases and J 3 bases; bases outside gene matches: 9. CDR3 length: 16 residues. CDR3 sequence: CASSSPPGQGIYEQYF. CDR3 sequence (DNA): TGTGCCAGCAGCTCACCCCCGGGACAGGGGATCTACGAGCAGTACTTC.

The chain is built from TRBV18 and TRBJ2-1; D gene unclear. Germline V gene lookup returns CDR1 KGHSH and CDR2 LQKENI. The CDR3 contains 12 residues. Trimming left V 5 bases short and J 6 bases short, with 8 bases between. CDR3 coding DNA: TGTGCCAGCTCATCGAGACTCAATGAGCAGTTCTTC. Translating gives CASSSRLNEQFF.

This clone is deemed large. The J gene is TRBJ1-5, the V gene TRBV28; TRBD1 might be the D (6 bases). This CDR3 region has 14 residues. CDR1 is MDHEN, CDR2 SYDVKM, per germline. Trimming took off 11 bases at V and 3 bases at J, with 17 bases between the two ends. The CDR3 here is CAHNGGTNNQPQHF. The CDR3 DNA is TGTGCCCATAATGGGGGCACTAACAATCAGCCCCAGCATTTT.

This rearrangement joins TRBV5-5 to TRBJ1-6; TRBD1 agrees at 7 bases. Germline V gene sequence: CDR1 SGHKS, CDR2 YYEKEE (reference sequence). The V gene end was trimmed by 0 bases and the J gene end by 6 bases; junction bases not matched to a gene: 3. The CDR3 extends over 15 amino acids. The CDR3 DNA reads as TGTGCCAGCAGCTTGGTGCCAGGGGGTAATTCACCCCTCCACTTT. Its protein is CASSLVPGGNSPLHF.

The DNA for the CDR3 is TGTGCCAGCAGTTACAGGGGGTTGCTTTTTAGCAATCAGCCCCAGCATTTT. Translation: CASSYRGLLFSNQPQHF. This rearrangement joins TRBV5-8 to TRBJ1-5; 8 bases map to TRBD1. Germline-derived CDR1 and CDR2 are SGHTS and YDEGEE. The CDR3 contains 17 residues. V shed 5 bases and J 0 bases; nucleotides not matched to a gene: 10.

CDR3 amino acids: CASKFRTGGGYTF. The DNA of the CDR3 is TGTGCCAGCAAGTTTAGGACAGGGGGTGGCTACACCTTC. The genes are TRBV19 and TRBJ1-2, with TRBD1 identical over 10 bases. This CDR3 has 13 residues. CDR1 is LNHDA, CDR2 SQIVND, per germline (reference sequence). Trimming cost V 9 bases and J 7 bases; bases outside gene matches: 8.

The chain uses TRBV7-2 and TRBJ2-3, with unresolved D. Per germline, CDR1 SGHTA and CDR2 FQGNSA. The V and J ends lost 5 bases and 6 bases respectively, with 12 bases between them. The CDR3 is 13 amino acids. CDR3 loop: CASSAIWRDTQYF. CDR3 nucleotide sequence: TGTGCCAGCAGCGCGATTTGGCGGGATACGCAGTATTTT. Based on the CDR3 plus reference TRBV7-2 and TRBJ2-3, the full variable domain is GAGVSQSPSNKVTEKGKDVELRCDPISGHTALYWYRQSLGQGLEFLIYFQGNSAPDKSGLPSDRFSAERTGGSVSTLTIQRTQQEDSAVYLCASSAIWRDTQYFGPGTRLTVL.

This chain links TRBV25-1 with TRBJ2-7; 8 nucleotides match TRBD1. V was pared by 4 bases and J by 5 bases, with 7 bases of the junction left unmatched. The CDR3 sequence is 14 residues long. The germline CDR1 and CDR2 sequences are MGHDK and SYGVNS. For the CDR3, the DNA is TGTGCCAGCAGTGCCCGACAGGGGTTCCACGAGCAGTACTTC. This translates into CASSARQGFHEQYF.

Here the CDR3 DNA reads TGCGCCAGCAGCACCAACCAGGGGGCGAACACTGAAGCTTTCTTT. Its translation is CASSTNQGANTEAFF. The chain uses TRBV5-1 and TRBJ1-1; 8 positions agree with TRBD1. Germline V gene sequence: CDR1 SGHRS, CDR2 YFSETQ. Trimming at V came to 4 bases and at J to 1 base, leaving 6 bases not matched to a gene. The CDR3 has 15 amino acids. Using reference TRBV5-1 and TRBJ1-1 for the parts outside the CDR3, the full variable domain is KAGVTQTPRYLIKTRGQQVTLSCSPISGHRSVSWYQQTPGQGLQFLFEYFSETQRNKGNFPGRFSGRQFSNSRSEMNVSTLELGDSALYLCASSTNQGANTEAFFGQGTRLTVV.

V and J are TRBV5-1 and TRBJ1-4; the match to TRBD1 covers 7 bases. The CDR3 has 15 amino acids. The germline V gene has CDR1 SGHRS and CDR2 YFSETQ. The ends lost 1 base at V and 7 bases at J; junction bases unmatched: 7. As DNA, the CDR3 is TGCGCCAGCAGCTTGTTGGGACAGTCGGGTGAAAAACTGTTTTTT. Protein: CASSLLGQSGEKLFF. Complete variable domain (other parts from reference TRBV5-1 and TRBJ1-4): KAGVTQTPRYLIKTRGQQVTLSCSPISGHRSVSWYQQTPGQGLQFLFEYFSETQRNKGNFPGRFSGRQFSNSRSEMNVSTLELGDSALYLCASSLLGQSGEKLFFGSGTQLSVL.

V usage is TRBV25-1 and J usage is TRBJ2-7; D not resolved. CDR3 size: 12 residues. Trimming left V 5 bases short and J 5 bases short, with 10 bases between. CDR1 is MGHDK, CDR2 SYGVNS, per germline. CDR3 in DNA: TGTGCCAGCAGTATATCTTATGACGAGCAGTACTTC. It codes for CASSISYDEQYF.

This clone was counted once. The chain has TRBV29-1 and TRBJ2-7; TRBD1 agrees at 9 bases. CDR1 and CDR2 (germline): SQVTM, ANQGSEA. The CDR3 length is 15 residues. J lost 2 bases, V lost 6 bases, and 11 bases had no gene match. CDR3 protein: CSVRTGTGKTYEQYF. The CDR3 DNA follows: TGCAGCGTCCGCACCGGGACAGGGAAGACCTACGAGCAGTACTTC.

The chain employs TRBV5-1 and TRBJ1-1; perhaps TRBD1 as D (5 bases). V lost 4 bases and J 0 bases, leaving 13 bases between the germline ends. There are 15 residues in the CDR3. Germline values: CDR1 SGHRS, CDR2 YFSETQ. The CDR3 loop reads CASSGGTLLNTEAFF. DNA for the CDR3: TGCGCCAGCAGCGGCGGGACTTTATTGAACACTGAAGCTTTCTTT.

J is TRBJ2-1 and V is TRBV7-9; D unclear. CDR1 and CDR2 (germline): SEHNR, FQNEAQ (reference sequence). CDR3 length equals 12 residues. V lost 0 bases to trimming and J lost 7 bases, with 4 bases between them. CDR3 sequence reads: CASSLADNEQFF. CDR3 DNA: TGTGCCAGCAGCTTAGCGGATAATGAGCAGTTCTTC.